This T cell receptor (beta chain) was identified in a study of blood T cell repertoires in COVID-19. In the study overall: Collection of acute and convalescent COVID-19 samples took place in the United States, Italy and Spain. The analysed material was cDNA or gDNA that came from T cells, B-cell-depleted T cells, or PBMCs.

Everyone who took part was about 18 to 90 years old, and they came from 20 to 25 US areas. Methods used by the authors: Amplification from reference gene primers served as the basis for estimated nucleated cell counts. Produced via immunoSEQ multiplex PCR; TCRdb's table is partial and in-frame only. That table supplies the V and J calls and clone size; D and trimming were determined from the DNA. The table lists about 210,000 clones, 81% of them singletons, with around 9.3% in the top ten. Sequenced: PBMCs or T cells enriched from blood (not recorded which). The clonotype originates from a woman in her 50s with acute COVID-19.

As DNA, the CDR3 is TGCGCCAGCAGCTTGGCGACAGGCACAGATACGCAGTATTTT. Translation gives CASSLATGTDTQYF. The chain links TRBV5-1 to TRBJ2-3; D is perhaps TRBD1 (5 bases). Trimming took 0 bases from V and 1 from J, leaving 6 bases between them. Germline V gives CDR1 SGHRS, CDR2 YFSETQ. This CDR3 has 14 residues.